These 25 T cell receptor beta chains were sequenced from one sample in a study of spatial heterogeneity in lung cancer. Stated time point: sample taken at primary tumor resection. TCRdb analysed the 5' RACE reads with MiXCR anew, one entry per CDR3 protein. Among 8,400 or so distinct CDR3 sequences listed, 4% to 5.5% were seen once. This material consisted of PBMCs, taken at surgery. Receptors originate from a male donor with early-stage non-small cell lung cancer.

This clonotype is labeled medium-sized. The chain uses TRBV10-3 and TRBJ2-1; 9 bases match TRBD1. The trim removed 4 bases at V and 7 bases at J, leaving 5 bases unmatched. Germline V gene data show CDR1 as ENHRY and CDR2 as SYGVKD. The CDR3 length is 14 residues. The CDR3, as DNA: TGTGCCATCAGTGTTACGGACAGGGGTAATGAGCAGTTCTTC. Amino acid sequence: CAISVTDRGNEQFF.

This clonotype was seen at least ten times. The V and J genes are TRBV5-6 and TRBJ2-3, with a tentative D call TRBD2 (5 bases). Trimming pared 4 bases from V and 6 bases from J, leaving 21 bases between. The CDR3 loop spans 16 amino acids. CDR1 is SGHDT and CDR2 is YYEEEE in the germline V gene. For the CDR3, the DNA is TGTGCCAGCAGCGGAGGCGGGTCGGCTCATCTGGATACGCAGTATTTT. Protein: CASSGGGSAHLDTQYF.

Ten or more counts support this clonotype. This chain joins TRBV7-2 and TRBJ1-2; D not certain. Germline loops: CDR1 SGHTA, CDR2 FQGNSA. Trimming removed 3 bases at V and 5 bases at J, with 22 bases between. This CDR3 is built from 17 residues. CDR3 nucleotide sequence: TGTGCCAGCAGCTTGATAGGGTTCGCCAGAAGTAAATATGGCTACACCTTC. Amino acid sequence: CASSLIGFARSKYGYTF.

This clonotype was seen many times. The V and J genes are TRBV5-1 and TRBJ2-5; D possibly corresponds to TRBD2 (5 bases). V was pared by 6 bases and J by 6 bases, with 12 bases between. CDR1 and CDR2 (germline): SGHRS, YFSETQ. The CDR3 runs 12 residues. The CDR3 DNA reads as TGCGCCAGCACTACGGAGGCCCAGACCCAGTACTTC. The encoded protein is CASTTEAQTQYF.

This clonotype is medium-sized (0.01 to 0.1%). The chain recombines TRBV5-1 with TRBJ1-2; D might be TRBD1 (5 bases). The CDR3 is made up of 15 amino acids. Germline loops: CDR1 SGHRS, CDR2 YFSETQ. Between the trimmed V and J ends, which lost 4 bases and 1 base, there was a span of 14 bases. CDR3: CASSPSPGVNYGYTF. CDR3 coding DNA: TGCGCCAGCAGCCCGTCACCGGGGGTTAACTATGGCTACACCTTC.

The sample holds many counts of this clonotype. This chain links TRBV9 with TRBJ1-1; D call uncertain. The V and J ends lost 6 bases and 5 bases respectively, with 14 bases between them. The CDR3 is made up of 13 amino acids. The germline gives CDR1 SGDLS, CDR2 YYNGEE. The CDR3, as DNA: TGTGCCAGCACCAGTCTAGGGAGGACTGAAGCTTTCTTT. It is translated as CASTSLGRTEAFF.

This clonotype ranks as medium-sized (0.01 to 0.1%). This rearrangement joins TRBV29-1 to TRBJ2-7; 8 positions agree with TRBD1. The CDR3 has 14 amino acids. V lost 6 bases and J lost 2; bases outside the gene matches: 9. Per germline, CDR1 SQVTM and CDR2 ANQGSEA. The CDR3 DNA reads as TGCAGCGTCGGACCAGGGGGCAAGCCCTACGAGCAGTACTTC. Its protein is CSVGPGGKPYEQYF.

This clonotype was found many times. V usage is TRBV4-3 and J usage is TRBJ2-7, with 7 bases that match TRBD1. The CDR3 is made up of 15 amino acids. V was pared by 4 bases and J by 4 bases, with 10 bases of the junction left unmatched. Germline CDR1 is LGHNA and CDR2 is YSLEER. The CDR3 nucleotides read TGCGCCAGCAGCCTCCTGACAGGGTTGTCGTACGAGCAGTACTTC. Translating gives CASSLLTGLSYEQYF.

By share of the sample, this clonotype is medium-sized. The chain has TRBV28 and TRBJ2-3; a possible D gene is TRBD2 (7 bases). Trimming took 7 bases from V and 6 from J, leaving 20 bases between them. The germline V gene encodes CDR1 MDHEN and CDR2 SYDVKM. The length of the CDR3 is 15 residues. In nucleotides, the CDR3 is TGTGCCAGCACCACCAGGTGGGGGGGCGAGGATACGCAGTATTTT. Translating it yields CASTTRWGGEDTQYF.

This clonotype was seen at least ten times. The chain employs TRBV5-6 and TRBJ2-2; 9 nucleotides agree with TRBD1. Germline V gene lookup returns CDR1 SGHDT and CDR2 YYEEEE. This CDR3 is 18 amino acids long. Trimming removed 0 bases from V and 5 bases from J; junction bases left unmatched: 11. CDR3 in amino acids: CASSLAWFNRGRTGELFF. For the CDR3, the DNA is TGTGCCAGCAGCTTGGCCTGGTTCAACAGGGGGCGTACCGGGGAGCTGTTTTTT. Complete variable domain (other parts from reference TRBV5-6 and TRBJ2-2): DAGVTQSPTHLIKTRGQQVTLRCSPKSGHDTVSWYQQALGQGPQFIFQYYEEEERQRGNFPDRFSGHQFPNYSSELNVNALLLGDSALYLCASSLAWFNRGRTGELFFGEGSRLTVL.

In this sample, this clonotype turned up many times. V usage is TRBV19 and J usage is TRBJ1-2; TRBD1 matches at 9 bases. The CDR3 totals 14 residues. The V gene end was trimmed by 3 bases and the J gene end by 7 bases; junction bases not matched to a gene: 6. Germline V gives CDR1 LNHDA, CDR2 SQIVND (reference sequence). The CDR3 bases are TGTGCCAGTAGTATGAGGGACAGGGTAGGTGGCTACACCTTC. It specifies CASSMRDRVGGYTF.

In this sample, this clonotype turned up a few times. The rearrangement links TRBV5-1 to TRBJ2-7; D is tentatively TRBD1 or TRBD2 (5 bases each). The CDR3 has 15 residues. Trimming cost V 0 bases and J 1 base, with 11 bases left between them. Germline CDR1 is SGHRS and CDR2 is YFSETQ. The CDR3 region has the DNA TGCGCCAGCAGCTTGGGAGCAGGGACGTCCTACGAGCAGTACTTC. Its protein product is CASSLGAGTSYEQYF.

This clonotype has at least ten counts. This chain connects TRBV30 to TRBJ2-1; 8 bases agree with TRBD2. The germline V gene has CDR1 GTSNPN and CDR2 SVGIG (reference sequence). CDR3 length: 17 amino acids. V was pared by 3 bases and J by 0 bases, with 10 bases of the junction left unmatched. CDR3 sequence reads: CAWRDEAGVSSYNEQFF. DNA for the CDR3: TGTGCCTGGAGAGACGAAGCGGGGGTGAGCTCCTACAATGAGCAGTTCTTC.

The sample holds many counts of this clonotype. This chain links TRBV18 with TRBJ2-3; D remains ambiguous. This CDR3 has 13 residues. The ends were cut back, 3 bases at V and 6 bases at J, with 10 bases in the middle. Germline lookup yields CDR1 KGHSH and CDR2 LQKENI. This CDR3 is CASSPNAQDTQYF. The CDR3 nucleotides are TGTGCCAGCTCACCCAATGCTCAGGATACGCAGTATTTT.

This clonotype was observed at least ten times. The CDR3 region is CASSPSGRPANYGYTF. In DNA form, the CDR3 reads TGTGCCAGCAGCCCTAGCGGGCGCCCAGCTAACTATGGCTACACCTTC. The V call is TRBV7-9, the J call TRBJ1-2; D is uncertain. In germline, CDR1 is SEHNR, CDR2 FQNEAQ (reference sequence). V was shortened by 5 bases and J by 0 bases, with 16 bases between the two germline ends. The CDR3 is 16 amino acids.

This clonotype was seen many times. The chain combines TRBV4-1 with TRBJ2-7; 7 bases line up with TRBD1. CDR3 length: 14 amino acids. Germline CDR1 MGHRA, CDR2 YSYEKL. Germline trimming cut 1 base from V and 5 bases from J; bases unmatched to any gene: 5. The CDR3 reads CASSQGQGMNEQYF. The CDR3 DNA reads TGCGCCAGCAGCCAAGGACAGGGAATGAACGAGCAGTACTTC.

Judged by abundance, this clonotype is medium-sized. The rearrangement joins TRBV7-2 to TRBJ2-1; 13 positions agree with TRBD2. The germline V gene has CDR1 SGHTA and CDR2 FQGNSA. J lost 4 bases, V lost 5 bases, and 8 bases had no gene match. The CDR3 sequence is 17 residues long. The CDR3 sequence is CASSVLQTSGGYNEQFF. For the CDR3, the DNA is TGTGCCAGCAGCGTGCTTCAGACTAGCGGGGGGTACAATGAGCAGTTCTTC. The full variable domain, rest sourced from reference TRBV7-2 and TRBJ2-1, is GAGVSQSPSNKVTEKGKDVELRCDPISGHTALYWYRQSLGQGLEFLIYFQGNSAPDKSGLPSDRFSAERTGGSVSTLTIQRTQQEDSAVYLCASSVLQTSGGYNEQFFGPGTRLTVL.

This clonotype was observed many times. This chain connects TRBV12-3 or TRBV12-4 to TRBJ1-5; D may be TRBD1 (6 bases). CDR3 length equals 14 residues. V was trimmed by 4 bases and J by 7 bases, leaving 14 bases between them. CDR3 residues: CASSSQGWRQPQHF. The CDR3 DNA sequence: TGTGCCAGCAGTTCCCAGGGGTGGAGGCAGCCCCAGCATTTT.

This clonotype showed up many times. The J gene is TRBJ1-6, the V gene TRBV10-3; no clear D. From germline, CDR1 is ENHRY and CDR2 SYGVKD. V lost 3 bases to trimming and J lost 9 bases, with 18 bases between them. The CDR3 is 16 residues long. The CDR3 nucleotides are TGTGCCATCAGTGAACTAGTCGGGAGTGTCGGTTCACCCCTCCACTTT. Amino acids: CAISELVGSVGSPLHF.

This clonotype has a single count. Since a much larger clone is just one base distant, this may be a read error. The V and J genes are TRBV20-1 and TRBJ1-2; 7 nucleotides agree with TRBD1. This CDR3 has 10 residues. Germline V gene data show CDR1 as DFQATT and CDR2 as SNEGSKA (reference sequence). The CDR3 coding sequence is TGCATTGCAGGGGGGCTTAGCTACACCTTC. This sequence encodes CIAGGLSYTF.

This clonotype was seen many times. The genes are TRBV6-2 or TRBV6-3 and TRBJ2-7, with 10 bases matching TRBD1. This CDR3 region has 15 residues. Per germline, CDR1 MNHEY and CDR2 SVGEGT. The V segment lost 6 bases and the J segment 7 bases; nucleotides outside the gene matches: 12. The CDR3 loop is CASRTGTGVSREQYF. The CDR3 bases are TGTGCCAGCAGAACCGGGACAGGGGTTTCAAGGGAGCAGTACTTC.

This clonotype has ten or more counts. The chain has TRBV7-9 and TRBJ1-2, with no clear D. Germline lookup yields CDR1 SEHNR and CDR2 FQNEAQ (reference sequence). The CDR3 is made up of 14 amino acids. The V end lost 3 bases, the J end lost 3 bases, and 11 bases lay between the germline ends. In DNA, the CDR3 is TGTGCCAGCAGCTTTCGTGGGAAGGACTATGGCTACACCTTC. Amino acid sequence: CASSFRGKDYGYTF.

This clonotype occurred a few times. The junction departs from germline at one end; a sequencing error may be responsible. The chain carries TRBV28 and TRBJ1-2; D is ambiguous. CDR3 length: 14 residues. The germline V gene has CDR1 MDHEN and CDR2 SYDVKM. CDR3 nucleotide sequence: TGTGTCAGCAGTTTACCTTCGATGAGCAGGCCGGTCCTATTC. It encodes CVSSLPSMSRPVLF.

This clonotype is deemed medium-sized. The chain links TRBV4-2 to TRBJ2-7; TRBD2 might be the D (7 bases). CDR1 and CDR2 (germline): LGHNA, YNFKEQ. The CDR3 runs 15 residues. The germline V and J ends were trimmed by 1 base and 4 bases, with 14 bases remaining between them. CDR3 region: CASSQGLEGGYEQYF. The CDR3 DNA is TGTGCCAGCAGCCAAGGGCTTGAGGGGGGGTACGAGCAGTACTTC.

This clonotype is medium-sized (0.01 to 0.1%). CDR3 protein: CASSQDSSYNEQFF. The CDR3 bases are TGTGCCAGCAGCCAAGACAGCTCCTACAATGAGCAGTTCTTC. V usage is TRBV3-2 and J usage is TRBJ2-1. TRBV3-2 is a listed pseudogene. The length of the CDR3 is 14 residues.